The 25 T cell receptor beta chains presented below share a single source sample, sequenced in a study of HIV-infected patients and healthy controls. Roughly three months, about 14 weeks, into antiretroviral therapy, follow-up blood was collected. The repertoire came from unfractionated whole blood and reflected all unsorted peripheral T cells. cDNA was made from about 480 ng RNA using alpha and beta constant primers. Each of the alpha and beta chains got its own library through chain-specific third strand synthesis with indices. TCRdb reprocessed the 5' RACE reads via MiXCR and lists one record per CDR3 protein. The table includes more than 3,000 distinct CDR3 sequences, 25% to 30% detected once. The source material was blood, sampled during antiretroviral therapy. These receptors originate from an adult with HIV infection.

This clonotype is labeled medium-sized (0.01 to 0.1%). The V gene is TRBV5-5, the J gene TRBJ1-6; D not certain. The CDR3 covers 12 residues. From germline, CDR1 is SGHKS and CDR2 YYEKEE (reference sequence). Trimming shortened V by 4 bases and J by 13 bases, and 12 bases separated the two germline ends. CDR3 coding DNA: TGTGCCAGCAGCCCTGCGTCGGGTCCCCTCCACTTT. Translated: CASSPASGPLHF.

J is TRBJ2-7 and V is TRBV3-1; tentative D call: TRBD1 (5 bases). The V end was cut by 0 bases, the J end by 3 bases, with 12 bases between. The germline CDR1 and CDR2 sequences are LGHDT and YNNKEL (reference sequence). CDR3 length: 15 amino acids. This CDR3 reads CASSQEGVWGYEQYF. The CDR3 coding sequence is TGTGCCAGCAGCCAAGAAGGGGTCTGGGGCTACGAGCAGTACTTC.

This clonotype has more than one count but fewer than ten. A much larger clone lies one base from this, so it may be a read error. The rearrangement joins TRBV5-1 to TRBJ2-1; a possible D gene is TRBD1 (6 bases). Germline values: CDR1 SGHRS, CDR2 YFSETQ. Trimming left V 0 bases short and J 6 bases short, with 10 bases between. The CDR3 is 14 amino acids. In DNA form, the CDR3 reads TGCGCCAGCAGCTTGGCGTGGGGGCCCAATGAGCAGTTCTTC. The encoded protein is CASSLAWGPNEQFF.

In its sample, this clonotype is medium-sized. The chain combines TRBV6-2 or TRBV6-3 with TRBJ2-3; D is uncertain. V lost 0 bases and J 4 bases, leaving 8 bases between the germline ends. CDR1 is MNHEY, CDR2 SVGEGT, per germline. There are 14 residues in the CDR3. The CDR3 here is CASSYSQTADTQYF. CDR3 bases: TGTGCCAGCAGTTACTCTCAAACAGCAGATACGCAGTATTTT.

V and J are TRBV11-2 and TRBJ2-5, with 8 bases matching TRBD2. There are 17 residues in the CDR3. The J segment lost 1 base and the V segment lost 6 bases, leaving 13 bases of the junction unmatched. Germline V gives CDR1 SGHAT, CDR2 FQNNGV. The CDR3 sequence: CASRLWGTSWSQETQYF. The CDR3 bases are TGTGCCAGCAGACTTTGGGGGACTAGTTGGTCCCAAGAGACCCAGTACTTC.

This chain links TRBV9 with TRBJ2-7; the D gene is possibly TRBD2 (5 bases). Deletions cut 4 bases from V and 5 bases from J, with 10 bases between. Germline V gene data show CDR1 as SGDLS and CDR2 as YYNGEE. The CDR3 covers 12 residues. CDR3 sequence reads: CASSPGGDEQYF. The CDR3 coding sequence is TGTGCCAGCAGCCCCGGAGGTGACGAGCAGTACTTC.

This chain links TRBV6-5 with TRBJ1-1, with unresolved D. CDR3 size: 15 residues. Germline loops: CDR1 MNHEY, CDR2 SVGAGI. Trimming pared 5 bases from V and 2 bases from J, leaving 15 bases between. CDR3 amino acids: CASSANTFLNTEAFF. The CDR3 nucleotides are TGTGCCAGCAGTGCAAACACTTTTTTAAACACTGAAGCTTTCTTT.

This clonotype was observed a few times. This may be a read error, as it is one base from a much larger clone. The chain uses TRBV7-2 and TRBJ1-4; weak D call: TRBD1 (6 bases). Germline assignment: CDR1 SGHTA and CDR2 FQGNSA. The CDR3 covers 14 residues. V was cut by 10 bases and J by 12 bases, with 24 bases left in between. CDR3 sequence: CAISSGHRAGELFF. As DNA, the CDR3 is TGTGCCATCAGTTCGGGTCACAGGGCCGGGGAACTGTTTTTT.

This clonotype is classed as medium-sized. This chain joins TRBV5-5 and TRBJ2-3, with 10 bases aligning to TRBD2. Germline V gene data show CDR1 as SGHKS and CDR2 as YYEKEE (reference sequence). Trimming cost V 4 bases and J 1 base; bases outside gene matches: 6. The length of the CDR3 is 16 residues. The CDR3 DNA reads TGTGCCAGCAGCCGCCTAAGCGGGGGGGGCACAGATACGCAGTATTTT. Protein sequence: CASSRLSGGGTDTQYF.

This clonotype was found a few times. V usage is TRBV4-3 and J usage is TRBJ2-3; 10 nucleotides match TRBD1. After removal of 0 bases from V and 4 bases from J, the junction contained 1 base not matched to a gene. Germline lookup yields CDR1 LGHNA and CDR2 YSLEER. The CDR3 is 15 residues long. The chain's CDR3 is CASSQEGTGADTQYF. The CDR3 nucleotides are TGCGCCAGCAGCCAAGAGGGGACAGGGGCAGATACGCAGTATTTT.

This rearrangement joins TRBV12-3 or TRBV12-4 to TRBJ2-3; D unresolved. V dropped 5 bases and J dropped 4 bases, with 13 bases sitting between them. The CDR3 totals 14 residues. CDR3 region: CASSEHGWSDTQYF. CDR3 nucleotide sequence: TGTGCCAGCAGTGAGCACGGGTGGTCAGATACGCAGTATTTT.

The chain employs TRBV12-3 or TRBV12-4 and TRBJ1-3; TRBD1 agrees at 10 bases. The trim removed 1 base at V and 3 bases at J, leaving 9 bases unmatched. The CDR3 has 18 residues. The CDR3 DNA reads as TGTGCCAGCAGTTTAGGTCCTGGACAGGGGGAAGTTGGAAACACCATATATTTT. Its translation: CASSLGPGQGEVGNTIYF.

This clonotype rates as medium-sized. The chain has TRBV13 and TRBJ1-2, with D maybe TRBD1 (5 bases). This CDR3 has 12 amino acids. Germline CDR1 reads PRHDT; CDR2 reads FYEKMQ (reference sequence). V was shortened by 5 bases and J by 4 bases, with 8 bases between the two germline ends. As DNA, the CDR3 is TGTGCCAGCAGCGGGGGGGTCTATGGCTACACCTTC. Translated: CASSGGVYGYTF. Full variable domain (rest looked up from reference TRBV13 and TRBJ1-2): AAGVIQSPRHLIKEKRETATLKCYPIPRHDTVYWYQQGPGQDPQFLISFYEKMQSDKGSIPDRFSAQQFSDYHSELNMSSLELGDSALYFCASSGGVYGYTFGSGTRLTVV.

The gene calls are TRBV5-1 and TRBJ1-2; D remains unclear. The V end lost 4 bases, the J end lost 2 bases, and 9 bases lay between the germline ends. The V gene's germline CDR1 is SGHRS and CDR2 YFSETQ. CDR3 length: 13 residues. CDR3 loop: CASSLDVNYGYTF. The CDR3 nucleotides read TGCGCCAGCAGCCTGGACGTGAACTATGGCTACACCTTC.

This clonotype was seen a handful of times. This rearrangement joins TRBV7-9 to TRBJ2-1, with D hard to call. The length of the CDR3 is 15 residues. CDR1 is SEHNR and CDR2 is FQNEAQ in the germline V gene (reference sequence). Trimming stripped 8 bases from V and 0 bases from J, with 14 bases between. The CDR3, as DNA: TGTGCCAGCGCTAAAGGCGGTAGCTCCTACAATGAGCAGTTCTTC. Residues: CASAKGGSSYNEQFF.

This clonotype showed up just a few times. CDR3 in amino acids: CASSAGNYGYTF. The DNA for the CDR3 is TGTGCCAGCAGTGCAGGCAACTATGGCTACACCTTC. This chain connects TRBV12-3 or TRBV12-4 to TRBJ1-2; D gene unclear. Deletions cut 5 bases from V and 2 bases from J, with 6 bases between. This CDR3 has 12 amino acids.

This clonotype has more than one count but fewer than ten. J is TRBJ2-1 and V is TRBV27; TRBD2 aligns across 10 bases. V lost 2 bases, J lost 9 bases, and 4 bases stayed unmatched. The CDR3 runs 14 residues. Per the germline V gene, CDR1 is MNHEY and CDR2 is SMNVEV (reference sequence). The CDR3 protein is CASSLERGGIEQFF. CDR3 bases: TGTGCCAGCAGTTTAGAGCGGGGGGGTATTGAGCAGTTCTTC.

This clonotype has at least ten counts. The chain joins TRBV19 to TRBJ2-2; D unresolved. The CDR3 has 14 residues. Germline loops: CDR1 LNHDA, CDR2 SQIVND (reference sequence). V was shortened by 8 bases and J by 3 bases, with 13 bases between the two germline ends. The DNA of the CDR3 is TGTGCCAGTCGATTCAGGTGGGACACCGGGGAGCTGTTTTTT. This translates into CASRFRWDTGELFF.

The chain has TRBV12-5 and TRBJ1-1; D is possibly TRBD1 (5 bases). CDR3 length: 12 residues. CDR1 is LGHNT, CDR2 FRNRAP, per germline. The V gene lost 10 bases and the J gene lost 5 bases, with 14 bases spanning the gap. The CDR3 sequence is CATQRGVTEAFF. As DNA, the CDR3 is TGTGCTACCCAACGGGGGGTGACTGAAGCTTTCTTT.

By sample share, this clonotype is medium-sized. The rearrangement joins TRBV5-1 to TRBJ2-3, with TRBD2 as a possible D gene (5 bases). Trimming stripped 0 bases from V and 0 bases from J, with 8 bases between. The CDR3 runs to 15 residues. Germline loops: CDR1 SGHRS, CDR2 YFSETQ. CDR3 residues: CASSLAGVSTDTQYF. DNA for the CDR3: TGCGCCAGCAGCTTGGCCGGGGTGAGCACAGATACGCAGTATTTT.

This clonotype is medium-sized within its sample. The V gene is TRBV11-2, the J gene TRBJ2-7, with TRBD1 matching 11 bases. The junction had 5 bases not matched to a gene; V was cut back by 11 bases and J by 2 bases. CDR1 and CDR2 from the germline V gene are SGHAT and FQNNGV. The CDR3 covers 13 residues. The chain's CDR3 is CAAGTGGPYEQYF. CDR3 nucleotide sequence: TGTGCCGCGGGGACAGGGGGTCCCTACGAGCAGTACTTC.

This clonotype came up a few times. The chain carries TRBV4-1 and TRBJ1-3, with unresolved D. V was pared by 2 bases and J by 8 bases, with 16 bases between. In germline, CDR1 is MGHRA, CDR2 YSYEKL. The CDR3 extends over 15 amino acids. CDR3 protein: CASSQLAMAGDTIYF. The CDR3 DNA reads as TGCGCCAGCAGCCAACTTGCCATGGCCGGGGACACCATATATTTT.

This clonotype ranks as medium-sized. The V gene is TRBV20-1, the J gene TRBJ1-2, with D possibly matching TRBD1 (5 bases). CDR1 is DFQATT and CDR2 is SNEGSKA in the germline V gene (reference sequence). Trimming took 7 bases from V and 4 from J, leaving 16 bases between them. The CDR3 consists of 13 residues. The CDR3 DNA reads as TGCAGTGTCAAGAAGGGGAATTCCTATGGCTACACCTTC. Translated: CSVKKGNSYGYTF.

This clonotype was seen ten or more times. V usage is TRBV12-3 or TRBV12-4 and J usage is TRBJ1-5; no clear D. The ends were cut back, 5 bases at V and 7 bases at J, with 12 bases in the middle. The CDR3 has 13 residues. This chain's CDR3 is CASSPRPKQPQHF. In DNA form, the CDR3 reads TGTGCCAGCAGTCCTCGGCCAAAGCAGCCCCAGCATTTT.

The chain has TRBV15 and TRBJ1-6; D is ambiguous. The CDR3 consists of 14 residues. CDR1 is LNHNV and CDR2 is YYDKDF in the germline V gene (reference sequence). Trimming shortened V by 7 bases and J by 7 bases, and 14 bases separated the two germline ends. The CDR3 DNA is TGTGCCACCAAACCAGAGACGGCGAATTCACCCCTCCACTTT. It yields the protein CATKPETANSPLHF.